The T cell receptor beta chain described here comes from a study of cytomegalovirus exposure and HLA in healthy donors. Notes on the study in general: A later analysis showed that HLA-associated TCR beta chains had undergone more clonal expansion than equally common others. Another analysis was done later, and it associated more than 15,000 TCR beta sequences with HLA alleles at 0.05 false discovery rate.

A multiplex PCR was run with 60 Vbeta primers and 13 Jbeta primers. The repertoire was sequenced with immunoSEQ multiplex PCR; TCRdb's copy has only in-frame clones and lacks some. The profile shows 150,000 or so clones, about four fifths of them singletons. This clone occurred a few times. Its antigen is undetermined. Germline V CDR1 and CDR2: SGHVS, FQNEAQ. The CDR3 runs to 13 residues. V shed 5 bases and J shed 2 bases, with 9 bases lying between them. The origin of this receptor is a man between 18 and 35 years old in good health and CMV-seronegative. The chain recombines TRBV7-8 with TRBJ1-2; a possible D gene is TRBD1 (6 bases). The sequencing input was PBMCs. The CDR3 nucleotides read TGTGCCAGCAGCCATACAGGGAACTATGGCTACACCTTC. This sequence encodes CASSHTGNYGYTF.